This TCR beta chain was identified in a study of blood T cells in healthy people across ages (dated by TCRdb to about 2015). Concerning the study at large: Template switching captured roughly one uniquely barcoded TCR beta cDNA molecule per two T cells in model experiments. Using the same blood draw, the study looked at two additional independent replicas of 1 million unique cDNA reads for two donors, one aged 18 to 30 and the other aged 80 or older. The donors were divided into four age groups: young (average around 15 years), middle-aged (approximately 42), aged (about 61) and long-lived (roughly 82). To track age-related changes in TCR beta repertoire diversity, the study relied on deep sequencing normalized with unique cDNA molecular identifiers.

Broader findings and caveats from the paper: Donor CMV infection status was unknown, potentially confounding age-related changes in expanded clonotypes. Compared with the aged group, more naive CD4+ T cells, fewer expanded clones and increased TCR diversity were shown by the long-lived group, suggesting age selection. As age increased, observed TCR beta diversity per million T cells dropped in a roughly linear way, and a significant reduction was already evident by age 40. Bulk unsorted PBMC profiling prevented conclusive comparison of naive and antigen-experienced compartments. Estimates of total diversity based on one million sequenced T cells were regarded as lower bounds and as underestimates. Observed TCR beta diversity correlated strongly with the percentage of naive T cells measured by flow cytometry.

The germline V gene (reference sequence) sets CDR1 to LNHNV and CDR2 to YYDKDF. From V the trimming removes 5 bases and from J it removes 7 bases, while the gene matches leave 10 bases of the junction unaccounted for. The CDR3 runs 15 residues from the cysteine to the phenylalanine. The CDR3 DNA has 45 bases and is translated from base 1. Comment on this clonotype: Which antigen it targets is not known. Qualities for individual bases were not recorded, and no much larger clone is one base off.

Library generation was performed with 5' RACE. Sequencing relied on an Illumina HiSeq 2500. A second 7 to 11 cycle PCR used a sample-barcoded 5' primer and a J-beta primer mix. A template-switch 5' adaptor carrying 12 random nucleotides introduced a unique molecular identifier onto each TCR beta cDNA molecule. Each sample yielded at least 3 million CDR3-containing paired-end reads. All of the RNA was converted into first-strand cDNA using the Mint cDNA synthesis kit, with a TRBC-specific oligonucleotide serving as the primer. All cDNA was treated with uracil-DNA glycosylase and then went through a first 18-cycle PCR with the universal primers M1SS and BC2_uni_R. The original methods were these. For normalization, 1 million high-quality reads were randomly selected from each sample, with every read carrying a distinct molecular identifier. Reads sharing molecular identifiers were discarded rather than binned into consensus sequences. MiTCR, with a Q25 quality threshold and the strictest error-elimination algorithm, was used for CDR3 identification, clonotype clustering and error correction. A nonparametric unseen species model with Euler transformation was used to estimate lower-bound total TCR beta diversity. TCRdb reprocessing: public reads trimmed at Q25 with fastp, clones called with MiXCR, in-frame beta chains kept. Every CDR3 protein is listed once, alongside the most common genes and DNA of its rows. The V and J calls were determined by TCRdb, not by the authors. Across this sample there are some 800,000 distinct CDR3 sequences, with roughly 25% seen only once. More than 3% of the sample is held by the ten biggest clonotypes.

Donors were roughly 40 systemically healthy Caucasian individuals from Russia aged roughly 6 to 90 years. Around 10 milliliters of peripheral blood were collected from each donor into EDTA-treated Vacutainer tubes. Ficoll-Paque density-gradient centrifugation was used to isolate PBMCs, with at least 7 million per sample. Trizol reagent was used to extract total RNA from PBMCs, with at least 5 micrograms per sample. Naive CD45RAhigh/CD27high T cell percentages were measured by flow cytometry on a PBMC aliquot from every donor. The same specimen was also included in a second study, on T cells of mothers and their children. That second report states: Donors were nine systemically healthy Caucasian individuals: three mothers and their six children. cDNA synthesis consumed the entire amount of extracted RNA, loaded at approximately 1.6 ug RNA in each 15 ul reaction. In the second PCR, the M1S primer added sample barcodes and 2-4 random nucleotides. More than 9 million TCR beta CDR3 reads were obtained from each mother, and roughly 3.1 million reads were obtained from each child. TCR recombination output is similarly shaped by thymic selection in related and unrelated pairs, with a minor effect exerted by inherited differences. Related mother-child pairs always showed normalized repertoire overlap that was slightly higher than in unrelated mother-child pairs, though the difference was never significant. No persistent microchimeric T cell clones were found, with a detection sensitivity of approximately 95 clones per million clonotypes. Deep NGS was used in the study to compare the TCR beta repertoires of mothers and children and to look for features that separate related mother-child pairs from unrelated individuals. The mean age was roughly 44 +/- 4 years for the mothers and approximately 11 +/- 4 years for the children. After adapters were ligated using NEBNext reagents, the libraries underwent 100+100 nt paired-end sequencing on an Illumina HiSeq 2000. To prevent cross-contamination, the mother and child libraries were prepared a month apart and were sequenced in separate runs. Each donor had between roughly 450,000 and 2,100,000 distinct TCR beta clonotypes identified. Naive TCR beta clonotypes were estimated from low-frequency clonotypes matched to each donor's FACS-determined naive share, without sorting.

The chain couples TRBV15 to TRBJ2-1; 8 middle bases align to TRBD2. The sequence was obtained from a boy aged 5 to 17 in good health. The sample taken for sequencing was blood. CDR3 region: CATSRISGVGNEQFF. The DNA is TGTGCCACCAGCCGCATTAGCGGGGTGGGGAATGAGCAGTTCTTC.